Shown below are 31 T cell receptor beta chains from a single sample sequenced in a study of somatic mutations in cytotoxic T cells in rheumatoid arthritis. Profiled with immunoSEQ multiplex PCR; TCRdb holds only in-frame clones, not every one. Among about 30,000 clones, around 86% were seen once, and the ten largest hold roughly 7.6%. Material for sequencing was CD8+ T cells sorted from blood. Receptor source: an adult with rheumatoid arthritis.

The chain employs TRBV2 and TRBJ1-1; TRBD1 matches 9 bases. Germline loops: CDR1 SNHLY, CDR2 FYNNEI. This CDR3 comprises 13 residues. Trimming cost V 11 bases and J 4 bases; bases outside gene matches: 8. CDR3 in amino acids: CAGKQGAATEAFF. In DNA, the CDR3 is TGTGCCGGTAAACAGGGGGCGGCCACTGAAGCTTTCTTT.

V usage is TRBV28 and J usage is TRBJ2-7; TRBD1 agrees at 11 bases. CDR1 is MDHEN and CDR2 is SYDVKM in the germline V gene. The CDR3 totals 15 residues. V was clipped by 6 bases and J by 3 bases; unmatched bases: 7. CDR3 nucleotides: TGTGCCAGCAGCCCAACCGGGACAGGGGGCTACGAGCAGTACTTC. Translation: CASSPTGTGGYEQYF.

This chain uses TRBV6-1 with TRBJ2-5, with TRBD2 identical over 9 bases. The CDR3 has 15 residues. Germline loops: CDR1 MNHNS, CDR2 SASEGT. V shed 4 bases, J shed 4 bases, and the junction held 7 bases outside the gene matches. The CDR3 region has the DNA TGTGCCAGCAGTGGAAACCCGGGACTAGCAGAGACCCAGTACTTC. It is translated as CASSGNPGLAETQYF.

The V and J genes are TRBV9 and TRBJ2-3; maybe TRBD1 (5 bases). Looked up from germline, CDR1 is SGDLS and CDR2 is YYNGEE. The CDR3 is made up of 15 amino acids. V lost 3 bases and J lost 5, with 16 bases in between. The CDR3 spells CASSAGYGPGDTQYF. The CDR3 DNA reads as TGTGCCAGCAGCGCAGGGTATGGGCCCGGAGATACGCAGTATTTT.

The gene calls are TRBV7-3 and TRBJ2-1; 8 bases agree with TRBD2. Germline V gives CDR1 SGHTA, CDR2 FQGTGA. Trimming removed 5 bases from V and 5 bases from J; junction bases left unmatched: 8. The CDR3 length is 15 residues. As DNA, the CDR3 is TGTGCCAGCAGCCCTGGCGGGGGGATCAACAATGAGCAGTTCTTC. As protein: CASSPGGGINNEQFF.

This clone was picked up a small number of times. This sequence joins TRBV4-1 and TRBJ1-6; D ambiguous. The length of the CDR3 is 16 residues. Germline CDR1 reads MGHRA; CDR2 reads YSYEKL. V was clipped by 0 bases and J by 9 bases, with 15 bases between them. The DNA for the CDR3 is TGCGCCAGCAGCCAAGATATCAGGCAGTCGGGTTCACCCCTCCACTTT. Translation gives CASSQDIRQSGSPLHF.

CDR3 amino acids: CASNPETVNTGELFF. For the CDR3, the DNA is TGTGCCAGCAATCCGGAGACGGTAAACACCGGGGAGCTGTTTTTT. This chain uses TRBV2 with TRBJ2-2; D call uncertain. There are 15 residues in the CDR3. Germline CDR1 and CDR2: SNHLY and FYNNEI. V lost 7 bases and J lost 2, with 14 bases in between.

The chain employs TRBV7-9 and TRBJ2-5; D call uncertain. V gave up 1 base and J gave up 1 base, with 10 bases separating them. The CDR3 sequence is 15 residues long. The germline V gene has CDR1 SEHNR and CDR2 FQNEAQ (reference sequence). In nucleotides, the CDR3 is TGTGCCAGCAGCTTAGATTGGGTAGTCCAAGAGACCCAGTACTTC. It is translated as CASSLDWVVQETQYF.

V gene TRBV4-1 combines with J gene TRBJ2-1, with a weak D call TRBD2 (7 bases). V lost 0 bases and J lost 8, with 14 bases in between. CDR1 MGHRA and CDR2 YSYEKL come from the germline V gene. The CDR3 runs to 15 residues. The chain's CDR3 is CASSQEGGGLYEQFF. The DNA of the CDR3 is TGCGCCAGCAGCCAAGAGGGGGGGGGCCTGTATGAGCAGTTCTTC.

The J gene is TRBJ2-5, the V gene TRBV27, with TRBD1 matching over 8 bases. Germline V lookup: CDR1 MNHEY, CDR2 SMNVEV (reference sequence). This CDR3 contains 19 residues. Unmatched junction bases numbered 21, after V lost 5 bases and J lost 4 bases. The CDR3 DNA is TGTGCCAGCAGTCCGAAGGACAGGGTCGGAGTTTTAGCAGGAGAGACCCAGTACTTC. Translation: CASSPKDRVGVLAGETQYF.

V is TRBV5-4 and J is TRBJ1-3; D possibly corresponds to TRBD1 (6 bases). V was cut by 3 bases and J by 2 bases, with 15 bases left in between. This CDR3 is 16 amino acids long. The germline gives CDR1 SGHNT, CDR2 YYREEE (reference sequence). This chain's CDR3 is CASSYGPGAPGNTIYF. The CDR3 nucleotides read TGTGCCAGCAGCTATGGGCCAGGGGCCCCTGGAAACACCATATATTTT.

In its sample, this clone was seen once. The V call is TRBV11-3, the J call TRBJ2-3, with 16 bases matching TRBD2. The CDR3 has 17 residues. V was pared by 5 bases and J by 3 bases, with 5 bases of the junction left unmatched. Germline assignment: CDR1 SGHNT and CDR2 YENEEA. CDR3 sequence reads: CASSLGLAGGRTDTQYF. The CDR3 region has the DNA TGTGCCAGCAGCCTGGGACTAGCGGGAGGGAGGACAGATACGCAGTATTTT. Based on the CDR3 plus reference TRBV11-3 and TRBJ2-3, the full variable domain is EAGVVQSPRYKIIEKKQPVAFWCNPISGHNTLYWYLQNLGQGPELLIRYENEEAVDDSQLPKDRFSAERLKGVDSTLKIQPAELGDSAVYLCASSLGLAGGRTDTQYFGPGTRLTVL.

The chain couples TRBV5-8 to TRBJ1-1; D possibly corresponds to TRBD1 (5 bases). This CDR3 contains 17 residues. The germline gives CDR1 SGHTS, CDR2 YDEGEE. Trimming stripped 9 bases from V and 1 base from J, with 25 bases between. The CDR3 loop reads CATLGPDRWAPNTEAFF. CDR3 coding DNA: TGTGCCACTCTGGGGCCCGACAGATGGGCCCCGAACACTGAAGCTTTCTTT.

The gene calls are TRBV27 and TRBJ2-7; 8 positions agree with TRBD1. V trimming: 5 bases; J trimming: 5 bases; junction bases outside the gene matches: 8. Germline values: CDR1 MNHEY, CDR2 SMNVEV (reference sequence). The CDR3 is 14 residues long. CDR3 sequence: CASSPRTGMNEQYF. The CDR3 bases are TGTGCCAGCAGTCCTCGGACAGGGATGAACGAGCAGTACTTC.

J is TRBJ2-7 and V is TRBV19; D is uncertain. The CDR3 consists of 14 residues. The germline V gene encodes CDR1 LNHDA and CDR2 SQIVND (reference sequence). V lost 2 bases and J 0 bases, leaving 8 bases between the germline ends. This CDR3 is CASSITDGSYEQYF. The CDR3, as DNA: TGTGCCAGTAGTATAACGGACGGCTCCTACGAGCAGTACTTC.

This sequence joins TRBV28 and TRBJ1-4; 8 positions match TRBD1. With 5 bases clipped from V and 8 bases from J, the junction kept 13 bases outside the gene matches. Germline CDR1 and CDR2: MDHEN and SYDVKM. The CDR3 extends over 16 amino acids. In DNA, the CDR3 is TGTGCCAGCAGTCCACAGCTCAGGGGGCGCGAGGAAAAACTGTTTTTT. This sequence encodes CASSPQLRGREEKLFF.

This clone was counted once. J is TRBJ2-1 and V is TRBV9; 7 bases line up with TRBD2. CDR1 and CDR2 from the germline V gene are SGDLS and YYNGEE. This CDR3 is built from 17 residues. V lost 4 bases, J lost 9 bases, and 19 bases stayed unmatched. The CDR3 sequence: CASSTPKTSLSSREQFF. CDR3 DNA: TGTGCCAGCAGCACCCCGAAGACTAGCTTGTCATCCCGTGAGCAGTTCTTC.

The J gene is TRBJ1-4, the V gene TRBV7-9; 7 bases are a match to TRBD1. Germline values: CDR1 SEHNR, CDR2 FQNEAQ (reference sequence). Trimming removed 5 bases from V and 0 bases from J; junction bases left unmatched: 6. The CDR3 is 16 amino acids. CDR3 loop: CASSPGTVATNEKLFF. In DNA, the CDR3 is TGTGCCAGCAGCCCAGGGACAGTCGCAACTAATGAAAAACTGTTTTTT.

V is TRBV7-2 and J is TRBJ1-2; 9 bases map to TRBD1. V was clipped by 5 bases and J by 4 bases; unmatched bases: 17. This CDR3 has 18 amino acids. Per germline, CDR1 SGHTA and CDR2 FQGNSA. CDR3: CASSPGPGTGIPLYGYTF. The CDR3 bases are TGTGCCAGCAGCCCAGGTCCCGGGACAGGGATCCCTCTCTATGGCTACACCTTC.

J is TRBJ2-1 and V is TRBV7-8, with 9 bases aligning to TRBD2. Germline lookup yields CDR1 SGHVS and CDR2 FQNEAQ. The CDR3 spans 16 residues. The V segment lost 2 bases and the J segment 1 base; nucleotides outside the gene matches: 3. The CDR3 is CASSLTAGGSYNEQFF. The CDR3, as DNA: TGTGCCAGCAGCTTAACGGCGGGAGGGTCCTACAATGAGCAGTTCTTC.

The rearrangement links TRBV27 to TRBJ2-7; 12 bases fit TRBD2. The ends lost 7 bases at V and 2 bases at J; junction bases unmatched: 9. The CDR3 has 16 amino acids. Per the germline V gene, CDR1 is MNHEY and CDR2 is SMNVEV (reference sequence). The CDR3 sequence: CASNVRTSGNPYEQYF. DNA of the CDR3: TGTGCCAGCAACGTCAGGACTAGCGGGAATCCCTACGAGCAGTACTTC.

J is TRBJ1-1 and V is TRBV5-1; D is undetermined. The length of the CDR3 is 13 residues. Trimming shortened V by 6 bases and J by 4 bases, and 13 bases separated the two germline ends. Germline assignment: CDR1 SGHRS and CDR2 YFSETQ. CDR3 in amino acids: CASTSGSATEAFF. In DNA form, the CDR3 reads TGCGCCAGCACCTCGGGGTCGGCCACTGAAGCTTTCTTT.

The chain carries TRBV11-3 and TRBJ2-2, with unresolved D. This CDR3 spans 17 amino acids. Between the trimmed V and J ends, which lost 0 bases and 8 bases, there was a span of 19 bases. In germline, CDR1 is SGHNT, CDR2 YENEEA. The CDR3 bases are TGTGCCAGCAGCTTAGATGAAGGATACTCCCTTGAGGGGGAGCTGTTTTTT. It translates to CASSLDEGYSLEGELFF.

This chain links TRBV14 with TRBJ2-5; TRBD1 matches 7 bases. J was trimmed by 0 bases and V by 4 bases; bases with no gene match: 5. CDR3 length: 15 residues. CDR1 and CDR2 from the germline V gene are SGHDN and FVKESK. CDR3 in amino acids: CASSPKDRYQETQYF. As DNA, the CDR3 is TGTGCCAGCAGCCCAAAGGACAGGTACCAAGAGACCCAGTACTTC.

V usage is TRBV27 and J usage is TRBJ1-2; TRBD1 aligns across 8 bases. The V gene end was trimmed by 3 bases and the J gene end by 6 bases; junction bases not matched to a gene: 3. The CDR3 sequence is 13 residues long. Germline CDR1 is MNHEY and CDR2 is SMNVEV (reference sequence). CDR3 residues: CASSFSTGDGYTF. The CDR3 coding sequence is TGTGCCAGCAGTTTTTCGACAGGGGATGGCTACACCTTC.

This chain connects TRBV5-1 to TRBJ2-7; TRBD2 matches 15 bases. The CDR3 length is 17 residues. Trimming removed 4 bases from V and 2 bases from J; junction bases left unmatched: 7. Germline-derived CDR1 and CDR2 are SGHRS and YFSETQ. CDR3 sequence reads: CASSGRTSGGGPYEQYF. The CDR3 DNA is TGCGCCAGCAGCGGGAGGACTAGCGGGGGGGGCCCCTACGAGCAGTACTTC.

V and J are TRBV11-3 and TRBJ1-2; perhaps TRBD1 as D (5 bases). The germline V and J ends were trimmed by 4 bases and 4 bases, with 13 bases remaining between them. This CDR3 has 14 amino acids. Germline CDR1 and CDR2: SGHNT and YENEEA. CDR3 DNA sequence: TGTGCCAGCAGCTCCCCCGGGGGGGTCTATGGCTACACCTTC. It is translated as CASSSPGGVYGYTF.

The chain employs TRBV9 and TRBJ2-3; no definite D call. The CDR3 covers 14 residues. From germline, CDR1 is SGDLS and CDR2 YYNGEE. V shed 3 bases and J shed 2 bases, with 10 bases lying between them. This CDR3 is CASSGGHPTDTQYF. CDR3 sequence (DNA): TGTGCCAGCAGCGGAGGCCACCCCACAGATACGCAGTATTTT.

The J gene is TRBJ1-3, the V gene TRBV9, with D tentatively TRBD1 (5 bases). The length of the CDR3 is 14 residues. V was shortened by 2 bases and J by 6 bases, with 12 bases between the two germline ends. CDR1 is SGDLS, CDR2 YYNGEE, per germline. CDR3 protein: CASSVGGRENTIYF. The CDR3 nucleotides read TGTGCCAGCAGCGTCGGGGGTCGGGAAAACACCATATATTTT. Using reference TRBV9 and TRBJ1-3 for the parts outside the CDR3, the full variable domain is DSGVTQTPKHLITATGQRVTLRCSPRSGDLSVYWYQQSLDQGLQFLIQYYNGEERAKGNILERFSAQQFPDLHSELNLSSLELGDSALYFCASSVGGRENTIYFGEGSWLTVV.

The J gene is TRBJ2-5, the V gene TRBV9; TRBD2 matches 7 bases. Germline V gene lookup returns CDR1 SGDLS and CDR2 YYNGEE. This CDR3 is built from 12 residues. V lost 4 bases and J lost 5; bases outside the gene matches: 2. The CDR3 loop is CASSPGGETQYF. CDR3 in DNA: TGTGCCAGCAGCCCCGGGGGGGAGACCCAGTACTTC.

The CDR3 protein is CASSLPRASGMTGELFF. The CDR3 DNA is TGTGCCAGCAGCCTTCCCAGGGCTAGCGGGATGACCGGGGAGCTGTTTTTT. The chain recombines TRBV7-9 with TRBJ2-2, with 9 bases that match TRBD2. Germline V lookup: CDR1 SEHNR, CDR2 FQNEAQ (reference sequence). The CDR3 length is 17 residues. V was pared by 5 bases and J by 5 bases, with 12 bases of the junction left unmatched.